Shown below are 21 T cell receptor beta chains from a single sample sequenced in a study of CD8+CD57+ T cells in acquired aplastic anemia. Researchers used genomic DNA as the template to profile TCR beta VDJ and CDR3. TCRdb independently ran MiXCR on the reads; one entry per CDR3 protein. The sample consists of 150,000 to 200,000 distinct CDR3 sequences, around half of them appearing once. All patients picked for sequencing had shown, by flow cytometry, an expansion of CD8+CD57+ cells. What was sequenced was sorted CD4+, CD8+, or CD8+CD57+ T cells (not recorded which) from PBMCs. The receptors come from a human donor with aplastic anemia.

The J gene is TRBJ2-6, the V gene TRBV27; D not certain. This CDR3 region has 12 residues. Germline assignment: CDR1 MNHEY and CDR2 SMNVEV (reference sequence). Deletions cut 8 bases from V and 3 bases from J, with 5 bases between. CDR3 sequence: CASSYGANVLTF. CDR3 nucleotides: TGTGCCAGCTCCTATGGGGCCAACGTCCTGACTTTC.

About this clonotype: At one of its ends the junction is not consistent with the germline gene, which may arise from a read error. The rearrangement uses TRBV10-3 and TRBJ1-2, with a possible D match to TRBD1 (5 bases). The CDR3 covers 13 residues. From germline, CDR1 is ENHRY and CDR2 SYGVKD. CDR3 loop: CASSSPGGYGYTF. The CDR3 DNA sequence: TGTGCCAGCAGTAGCCCGGGGGGCTATGGCTACACCTTC.

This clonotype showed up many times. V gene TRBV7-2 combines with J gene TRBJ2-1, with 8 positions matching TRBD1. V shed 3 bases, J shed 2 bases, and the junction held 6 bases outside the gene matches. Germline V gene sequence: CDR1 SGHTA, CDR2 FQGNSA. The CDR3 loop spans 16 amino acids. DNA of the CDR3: TGTGCCAGCAGCTTCACACCGGGACAGGCCTACAATGAGCAGTTCTTC. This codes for CASSFTPGQAYNEQFF.

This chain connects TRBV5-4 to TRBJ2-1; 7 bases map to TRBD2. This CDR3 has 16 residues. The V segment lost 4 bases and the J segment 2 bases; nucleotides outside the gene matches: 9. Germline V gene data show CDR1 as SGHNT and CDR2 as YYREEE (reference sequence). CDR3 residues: CASSPDGGSPYNEQFF. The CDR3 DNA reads TGTGCCAGCAGCCCGGACGGCGGGAGCCCCTACAATGAGCAGTTCTTC.

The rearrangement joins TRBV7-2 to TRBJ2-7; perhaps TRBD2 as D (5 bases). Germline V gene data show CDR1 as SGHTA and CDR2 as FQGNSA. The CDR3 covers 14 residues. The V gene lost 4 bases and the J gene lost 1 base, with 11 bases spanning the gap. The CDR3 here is CASSSTRGSYEQYF. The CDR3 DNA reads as TGTGCCAGCAGCTCAACCCGGGGATCCTACGAGCAGTACTTC.

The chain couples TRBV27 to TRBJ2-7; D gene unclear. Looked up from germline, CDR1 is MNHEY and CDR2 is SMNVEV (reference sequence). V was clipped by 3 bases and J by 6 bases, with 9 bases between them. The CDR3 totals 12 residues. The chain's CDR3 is CASSFHLGEQYF. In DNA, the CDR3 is TGTGCCAGCAGTTTTCACTTGGGCGAGCAGTACTTC.

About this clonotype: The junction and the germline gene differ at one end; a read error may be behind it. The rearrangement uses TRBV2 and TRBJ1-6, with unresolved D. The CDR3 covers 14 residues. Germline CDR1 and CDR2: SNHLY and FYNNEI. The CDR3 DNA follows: TGCGCCAGCAGCCCCAGTTTCGGTAATTCACCCCTCCACTTT. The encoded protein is CASSPSFGNSPLHF.

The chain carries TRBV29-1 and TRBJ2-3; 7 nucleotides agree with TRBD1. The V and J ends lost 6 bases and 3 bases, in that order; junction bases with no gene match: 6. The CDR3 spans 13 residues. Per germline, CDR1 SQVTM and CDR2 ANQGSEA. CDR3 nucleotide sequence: TGCAGCGTAAAGCAGGGGGTTACAGATACGCAGTATTTT. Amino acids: CSVKQGVTDTQYF.

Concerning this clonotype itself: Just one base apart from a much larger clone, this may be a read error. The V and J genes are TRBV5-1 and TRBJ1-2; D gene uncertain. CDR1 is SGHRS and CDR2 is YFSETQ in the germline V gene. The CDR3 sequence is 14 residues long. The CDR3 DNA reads TGCGCCAGCATCTTGTCAGTAGCTAACTATGGCTACACCTTC. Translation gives CASILSVANYGYTF.

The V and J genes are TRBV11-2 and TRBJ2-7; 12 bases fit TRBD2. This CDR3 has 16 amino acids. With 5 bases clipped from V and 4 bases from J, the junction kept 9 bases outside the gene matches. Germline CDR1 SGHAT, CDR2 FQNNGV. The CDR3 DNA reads TGTGCCAGCAGCCTACAGACTAGCGGGGGTGTATACGAGCAGTACTTC. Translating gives CASSLQTSGGVYEQYF. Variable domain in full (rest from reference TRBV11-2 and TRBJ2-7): EAGVAQSPRYKIIEKRQSVAFWCNPISGHATLYWYQQILGQGPKLLIQFQNNGVVDDSQLPKDRFSAERLKGVDSTLKIQPAKLEDSAVYLCASSLQTSGGVYEQYFGPGTRLTVT.

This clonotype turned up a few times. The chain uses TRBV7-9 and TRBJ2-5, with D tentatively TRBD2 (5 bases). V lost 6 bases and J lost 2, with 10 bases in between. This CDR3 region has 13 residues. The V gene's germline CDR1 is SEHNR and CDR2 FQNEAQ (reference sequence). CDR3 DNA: TGTGCCAGCAGGCAGAGCGGTCAAGAGACCCAGTACTTC. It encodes CASRQSGQETQYF.

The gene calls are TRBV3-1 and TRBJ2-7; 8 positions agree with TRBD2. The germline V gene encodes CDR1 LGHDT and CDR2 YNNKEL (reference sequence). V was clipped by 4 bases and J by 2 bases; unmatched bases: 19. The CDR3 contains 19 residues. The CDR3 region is CASSPTTPPILAGPYEQYF. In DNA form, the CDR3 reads TGTGCCAGCAGCCCAACAACGCCCCCAATTCTAGCGGGCCCCTACGAGCAGTACTTC.

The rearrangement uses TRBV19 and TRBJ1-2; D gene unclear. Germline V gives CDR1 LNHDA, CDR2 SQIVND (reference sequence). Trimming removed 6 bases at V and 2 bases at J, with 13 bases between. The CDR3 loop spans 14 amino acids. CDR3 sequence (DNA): TGTGCCAGTAGAATGAGTATTCTCAACTATGGCTACACCTTC. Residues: CASRMSILNYGYTF.

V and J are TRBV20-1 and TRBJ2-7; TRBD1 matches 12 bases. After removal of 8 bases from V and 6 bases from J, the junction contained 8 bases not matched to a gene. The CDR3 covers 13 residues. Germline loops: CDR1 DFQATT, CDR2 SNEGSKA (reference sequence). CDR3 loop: CSTSGTGGREQYF. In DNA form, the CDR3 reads TGCAGTACGAGCGGGACAGGGGGCCGCGAGCAGTACTTC.

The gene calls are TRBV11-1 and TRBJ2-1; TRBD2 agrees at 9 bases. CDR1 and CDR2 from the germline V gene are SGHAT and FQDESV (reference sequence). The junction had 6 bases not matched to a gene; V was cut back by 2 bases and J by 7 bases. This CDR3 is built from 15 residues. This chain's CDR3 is CASSLNLAGKNEQFF. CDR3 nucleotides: TGTGCCAGCAGCTTAAACCTAGCGGGGAAAAATGAGCAGTTCTTC.

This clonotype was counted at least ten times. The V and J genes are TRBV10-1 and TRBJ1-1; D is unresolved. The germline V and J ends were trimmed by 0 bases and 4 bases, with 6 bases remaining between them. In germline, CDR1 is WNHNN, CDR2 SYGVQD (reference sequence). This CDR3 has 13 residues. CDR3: CASSESWGTEAFF. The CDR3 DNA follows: TGCGCCAGCAGTGAGTCATGGGGCACTGAAGCTTTCTTT.

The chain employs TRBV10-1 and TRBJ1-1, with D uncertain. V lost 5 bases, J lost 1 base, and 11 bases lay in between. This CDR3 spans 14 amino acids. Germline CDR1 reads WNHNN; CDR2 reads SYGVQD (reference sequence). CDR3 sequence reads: CASSYPERNTEAFF. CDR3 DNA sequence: TGCGCCAGCAGTTACCCGGAGCGGAACACTGAAGCTTTCTTT.

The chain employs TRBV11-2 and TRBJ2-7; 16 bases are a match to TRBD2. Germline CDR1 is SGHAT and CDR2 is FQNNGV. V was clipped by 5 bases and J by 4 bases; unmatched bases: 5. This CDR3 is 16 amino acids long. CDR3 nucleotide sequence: TGTGCCAGCAGCCCCCCGGGACTAGCGGGAGGGTACGAGCAGTACTTC. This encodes CASSPPGLAGGYEQYF.

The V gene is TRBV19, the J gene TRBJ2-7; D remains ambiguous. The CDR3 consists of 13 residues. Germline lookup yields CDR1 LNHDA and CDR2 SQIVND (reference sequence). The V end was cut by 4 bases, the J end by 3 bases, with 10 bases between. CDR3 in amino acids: CASSSRSNYEQYF. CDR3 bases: TGTGCCAGTAGTAGCCGCAGTAACTACGAGCAGTACTTC.

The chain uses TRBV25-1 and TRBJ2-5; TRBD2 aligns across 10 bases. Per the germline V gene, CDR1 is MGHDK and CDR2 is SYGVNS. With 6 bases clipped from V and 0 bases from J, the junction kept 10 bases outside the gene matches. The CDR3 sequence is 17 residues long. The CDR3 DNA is TGTGCCAGCAGCCCCGGGACTAGCGTTCTTTACCAAGAGACCCAGTACTTC. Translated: CASSPGTSVLYQETQYF. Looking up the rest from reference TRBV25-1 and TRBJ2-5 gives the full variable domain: EADIYQTPRYLVIGTGKKITLECSQTMGHDKMYWYQQDPGMELHLIHYSYGVNSTEKGDLSSESTVSRIRTEHFPLTLESARPSHTSQYLCASSPGTSVLYQETQYFGPGTRLLVL.

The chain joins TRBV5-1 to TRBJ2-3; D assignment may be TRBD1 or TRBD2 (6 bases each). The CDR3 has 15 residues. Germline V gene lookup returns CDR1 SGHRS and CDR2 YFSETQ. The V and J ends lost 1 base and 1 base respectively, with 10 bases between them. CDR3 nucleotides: TGCGCCAGCAGCTTGAGGGGGGCAGGCACAGATACGCAGTATTTT. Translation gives CASSLRGAGTDTQYF.